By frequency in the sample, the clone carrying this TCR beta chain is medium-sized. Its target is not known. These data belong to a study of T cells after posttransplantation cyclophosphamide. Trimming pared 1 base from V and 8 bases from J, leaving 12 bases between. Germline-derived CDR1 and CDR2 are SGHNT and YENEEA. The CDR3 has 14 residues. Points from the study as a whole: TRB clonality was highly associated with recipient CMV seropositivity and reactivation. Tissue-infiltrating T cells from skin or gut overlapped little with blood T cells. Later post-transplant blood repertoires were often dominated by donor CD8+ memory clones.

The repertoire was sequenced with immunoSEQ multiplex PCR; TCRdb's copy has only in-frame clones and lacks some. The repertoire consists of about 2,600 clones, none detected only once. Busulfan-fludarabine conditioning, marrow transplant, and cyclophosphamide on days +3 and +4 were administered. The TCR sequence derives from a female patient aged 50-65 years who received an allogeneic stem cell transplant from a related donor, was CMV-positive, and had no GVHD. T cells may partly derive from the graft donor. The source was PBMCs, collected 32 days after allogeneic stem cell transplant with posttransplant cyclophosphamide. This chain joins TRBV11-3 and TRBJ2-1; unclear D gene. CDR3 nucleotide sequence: TGTGCCAGCAGCTTAGCAGGATTCCGAGATGAGCAGTTCTTC. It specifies CASSLAGFRDEQFF.